This TCR beta chain appears in the sequencing data of a study of monozygotic twins with inflammatory bowel disease. General observations from the study: Especially with disease activity, IBD patients shared fewer clonotypes with others than healthy twins did. IBD-affected twins scored below their healthy co-twins in TCRbeta diversity (inverse Simpson).

On this clonotype itself: The antigen remains unidentified.

Germline CDR1 SGHNT, CDR2 YYREEE (reference sequence). This CDR3 has 15 amino acids. Total RNA was isolated from whole blood without T cell sorting. Every sample had its cDNA made across eight separate reactions. TCRdb re-called the 5' RACE reads and shows each CDR3 protein once, DNA omitted. In all, the sample yields around 400,000 distinct CDR3 sequences. The chain is built from TRBV5-4 and TRBJ2-3; TCRdb lists TRBD2, though no DNA is available to test this call. The TCR sequence derives from a human donor with ulcerative colitis or Crohn's disease, or a healthy co-twin of an affected twin (not recorded which). Sequencing used blood. The CDR3 loop reads CASSLDPGGGDTQYF.